The clone carrying this T cell receptor (beta chain) was seen just once. The CDR3 loop spans 15 amino acids. Trimming cost V 0 bases and J 0 bases; bases outside gene matches: 1. Germline V gene data show CDR1 as SGHVS and CDR2 as FQNEAQ. These data come from a study of cytomegalovirus exposure and HLA in healthy donors. It was with 60 Vbeta and 13 Jbeta primers that the PCR ran. TCRdb keeps only in-frame clones here, not all; method: immunoSEQ multiplex PCR. This table has over 65,000 clones, around 75% appearing once. Sequencing was done on a sample of PBMCs. The TCR was taken from a woman in her 30s in good health and CMV-seropositive. The gene calls are TRBV7-8 and TRBJ2-7, with 8 bases matching TRBD1. The CDR3 sequence: CASSLAGQVSYEQYF. The CDR3 DNA reads TGTGCCAGCAGCTTAGCGGGACAGGTCTCCTACGAGCAGTACTTC.